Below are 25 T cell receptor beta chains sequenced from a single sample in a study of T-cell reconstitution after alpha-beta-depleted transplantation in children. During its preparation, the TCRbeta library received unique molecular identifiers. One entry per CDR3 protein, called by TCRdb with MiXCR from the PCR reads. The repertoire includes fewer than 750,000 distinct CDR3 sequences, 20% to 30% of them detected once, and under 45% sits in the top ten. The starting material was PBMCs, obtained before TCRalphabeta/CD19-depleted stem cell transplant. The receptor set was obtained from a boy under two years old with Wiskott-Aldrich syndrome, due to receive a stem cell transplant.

The CDR3 is CASSGGEQFF. In DNA form, the CDR3 reads TGTGCCAGCAGCGGGGGTGAGCAGTTCTTC. The chain links TRBV4-2 to TRBJ2-1; either TRBD1 or TRBD2 may fit D (5 bases each). Germline CDR1 and CDR2: LGHNA and YNFKEQ. Trimming pared 5 bases from V and 9 bases from J, leaving 5 bases between. The CDR3 runs to 10 residues.

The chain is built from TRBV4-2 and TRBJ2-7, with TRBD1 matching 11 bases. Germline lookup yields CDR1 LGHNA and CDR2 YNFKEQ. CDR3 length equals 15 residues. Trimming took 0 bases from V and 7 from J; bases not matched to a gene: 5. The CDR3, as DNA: TGTGCCAGCAGCCAAGAAAGGACAGGGGGCAGGGAGCAGTACTTC. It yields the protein CASSQERTGGREQYF.

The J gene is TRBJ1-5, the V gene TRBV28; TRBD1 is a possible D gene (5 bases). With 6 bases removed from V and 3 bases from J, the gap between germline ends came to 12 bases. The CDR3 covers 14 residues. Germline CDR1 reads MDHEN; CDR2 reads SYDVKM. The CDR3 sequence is CASSFPGYNQPQHF. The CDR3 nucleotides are TGTGCCAGCAGCTTCCCAGGGTACAATCAGCCCCAGCATTTT.

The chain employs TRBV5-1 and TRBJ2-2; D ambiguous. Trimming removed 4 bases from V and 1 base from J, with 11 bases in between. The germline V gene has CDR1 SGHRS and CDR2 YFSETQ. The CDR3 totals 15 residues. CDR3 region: CASSAAEGNTGELFF. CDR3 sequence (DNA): TGCGCCAGCAGCGCTGCCGAAGGGAACACCGGGGAGCTGTTTTTT. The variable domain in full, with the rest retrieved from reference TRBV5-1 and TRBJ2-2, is KAGVTQTPRYLIKTRGQQVTLSCSPISGHRSVSWYQQTPGQGLQFLFEYFSETQRNKGNFPGRFSGRQFSNSRSEMNVSTLELGDSALYLCASSAAEGNTGELFFGEGSRLTVL.

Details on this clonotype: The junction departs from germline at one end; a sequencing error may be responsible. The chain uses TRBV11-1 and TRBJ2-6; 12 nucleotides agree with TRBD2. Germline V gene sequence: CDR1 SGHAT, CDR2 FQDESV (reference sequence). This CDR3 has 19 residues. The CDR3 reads CASSSWTSGALSGANGLTF. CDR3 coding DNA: TGTGCCAGCAGCTCCTGGACTAGCGGGGCTCTCTCTGGGGCCAACGGCCTGACTTTC.

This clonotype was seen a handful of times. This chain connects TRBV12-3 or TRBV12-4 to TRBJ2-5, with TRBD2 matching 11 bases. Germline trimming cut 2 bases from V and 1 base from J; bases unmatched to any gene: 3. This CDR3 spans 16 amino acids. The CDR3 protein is CASSLSLAGGQETQYF. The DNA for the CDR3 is TGTGCCAGCAGTTTAAGCCTAGCGGGGGGCCAAGAGACCCAGTACTTC.

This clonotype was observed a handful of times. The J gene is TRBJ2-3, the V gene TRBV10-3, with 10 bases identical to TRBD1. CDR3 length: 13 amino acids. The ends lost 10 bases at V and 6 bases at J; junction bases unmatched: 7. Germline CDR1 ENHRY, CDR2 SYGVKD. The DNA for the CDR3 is TGTGCCACAGGGACAGGGGTTGACGATACGCAGTATTTT. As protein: CATGTGVDDTQYF.

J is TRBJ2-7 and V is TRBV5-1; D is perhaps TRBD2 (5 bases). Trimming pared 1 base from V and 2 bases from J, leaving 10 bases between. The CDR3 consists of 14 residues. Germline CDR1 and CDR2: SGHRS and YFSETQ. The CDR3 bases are TGCGCCAGCAGCTTGTTTGCGGAGGCCTACGAGCAGTACTTC. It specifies CASSLFAEAYEQYF.

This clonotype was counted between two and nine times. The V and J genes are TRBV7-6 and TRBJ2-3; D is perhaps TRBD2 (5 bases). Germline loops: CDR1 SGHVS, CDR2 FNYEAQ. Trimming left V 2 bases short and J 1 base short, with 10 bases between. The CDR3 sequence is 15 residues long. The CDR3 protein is CASSLSSLGTDTQYF. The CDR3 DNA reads TGTGCCAGCAGCTTATCTAGCCTTGGCACAGATACGCAGTATTTT.

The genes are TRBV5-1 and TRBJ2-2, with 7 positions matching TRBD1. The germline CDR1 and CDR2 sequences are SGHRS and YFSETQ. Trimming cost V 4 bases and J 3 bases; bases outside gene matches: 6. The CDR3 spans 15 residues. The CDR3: CASSSWTGDTGELFF. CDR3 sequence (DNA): TGCGCCAGCAGCAGCTGGACAGGAGACACCGGGGAGCTGTTTTTT. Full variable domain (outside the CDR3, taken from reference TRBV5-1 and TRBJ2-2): KAGVTQTPRYLIKTRGQQVTLSCSPISGHRSVSWYQQTPGQGLQFLFEYFSETQRNKGNFPGRFSGRQFSNSRSEMNVSTLELGDSALYLCASSSWTGDTGELFFGEGSRLTVL.

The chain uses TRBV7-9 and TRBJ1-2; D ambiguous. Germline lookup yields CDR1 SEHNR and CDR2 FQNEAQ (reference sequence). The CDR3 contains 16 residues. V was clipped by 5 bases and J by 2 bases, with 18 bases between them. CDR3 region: CASSQREALSNYGYTF. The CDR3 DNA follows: TGTGCCAGCAGCCAAAGGGAGGCCCTCTCCAACTATGGCTACACCTTC.

In DNA, the CDR3 is TGTGCCTGGAGTGTGACAGGAGAGACCCAGTACTTC. Translation: CAWSVTGETQYF. The V call is TRBV30, the J call TRBJ2-5; D possibly corresponds to TRBD1 (6 bases). The CDR3 runs to 12 residues. CDR1 GTSNPN and CDR2 SVGIG come from the germline V gene (reference sequence). With 0 bases removed from V and 4 bases from J, the gap between germline ends came to 6 bases.

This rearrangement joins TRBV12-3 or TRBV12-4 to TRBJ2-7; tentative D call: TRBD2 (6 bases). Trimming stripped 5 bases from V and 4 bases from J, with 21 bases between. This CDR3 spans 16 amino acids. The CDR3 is CASSPYPAGSGYEQYF. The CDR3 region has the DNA TGTGCCAGCAGTCCATACCCGGCGGGAAGCGGGTACGAGCAGTACTTC.

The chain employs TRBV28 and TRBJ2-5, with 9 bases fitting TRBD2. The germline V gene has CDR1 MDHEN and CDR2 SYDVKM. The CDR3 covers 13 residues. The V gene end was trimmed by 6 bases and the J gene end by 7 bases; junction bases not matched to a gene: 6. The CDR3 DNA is TGTGCCAGCAGCCTGACTAGCGGTCGGACCCAGTACTTC. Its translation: CASSLTSGRTQYF.

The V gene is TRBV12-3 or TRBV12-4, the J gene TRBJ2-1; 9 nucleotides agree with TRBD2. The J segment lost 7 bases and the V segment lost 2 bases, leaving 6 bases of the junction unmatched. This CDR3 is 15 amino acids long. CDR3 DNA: TGTGCCAGCAGTTTAAATAGCGGGAGCATGAATGAGCAGTTCTTC. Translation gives CASSLNSGSMNEQFF.

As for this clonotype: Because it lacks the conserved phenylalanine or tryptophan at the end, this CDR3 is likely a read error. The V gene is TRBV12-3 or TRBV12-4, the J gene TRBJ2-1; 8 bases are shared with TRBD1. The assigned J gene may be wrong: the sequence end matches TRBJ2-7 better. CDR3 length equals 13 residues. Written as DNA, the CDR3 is TGTGCCAGCAGTTTGCAGGGGGCGGAAGAGCAGTACTAC. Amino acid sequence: CASSLQGAEEQYY.

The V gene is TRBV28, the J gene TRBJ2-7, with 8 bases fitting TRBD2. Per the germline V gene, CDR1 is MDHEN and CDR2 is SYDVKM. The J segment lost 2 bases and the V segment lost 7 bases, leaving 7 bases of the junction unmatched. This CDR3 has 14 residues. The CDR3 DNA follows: TGTGCCAGCAATGGAGCGGGAGTAGCCTACGAGCAGTACTTC. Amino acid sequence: CASNGAGVAYEQYF.

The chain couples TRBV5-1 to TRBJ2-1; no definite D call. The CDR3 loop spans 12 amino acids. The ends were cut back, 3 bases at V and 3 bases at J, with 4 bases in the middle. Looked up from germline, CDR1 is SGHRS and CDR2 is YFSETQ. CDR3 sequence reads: CASSYNYNEQFF. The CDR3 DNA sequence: TGCGCCAGCAGCTACAACTACAATGAGCAGTTCTTC.

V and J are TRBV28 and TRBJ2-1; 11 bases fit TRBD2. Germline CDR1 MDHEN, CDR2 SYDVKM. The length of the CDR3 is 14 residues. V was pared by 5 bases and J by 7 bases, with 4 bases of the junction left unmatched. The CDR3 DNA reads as TGTGCCAGCAGTGGACTAGCGGGTAAAAATGAGCAGTTCTTC. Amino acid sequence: CASSGLAGKNEQFF.

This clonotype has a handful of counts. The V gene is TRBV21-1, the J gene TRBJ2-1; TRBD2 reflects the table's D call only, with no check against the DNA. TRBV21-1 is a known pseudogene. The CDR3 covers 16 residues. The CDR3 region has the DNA TGTGCCAGCAGCAAAGGGGTGGGGACTAGGGCCCATGAGCAGTTCTTC. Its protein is CASSKGVGTRAHEQFF.

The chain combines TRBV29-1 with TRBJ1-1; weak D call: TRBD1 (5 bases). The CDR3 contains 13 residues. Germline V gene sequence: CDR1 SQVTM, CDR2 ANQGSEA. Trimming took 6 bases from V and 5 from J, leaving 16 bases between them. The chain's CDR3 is CSVSKGLATEAFF. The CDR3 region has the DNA TGCAGCGTCAGTAAGGGACTTGCAACTGAAGCTTTCTTT.

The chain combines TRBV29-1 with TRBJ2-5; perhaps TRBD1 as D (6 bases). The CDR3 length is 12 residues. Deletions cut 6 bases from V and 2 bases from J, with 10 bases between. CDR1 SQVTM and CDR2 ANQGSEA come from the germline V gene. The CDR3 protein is CSVQRGQETQYF. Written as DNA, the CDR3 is TGCAGCGTCCAGAGGGGGCAAGAGACCCAGTACTTC.

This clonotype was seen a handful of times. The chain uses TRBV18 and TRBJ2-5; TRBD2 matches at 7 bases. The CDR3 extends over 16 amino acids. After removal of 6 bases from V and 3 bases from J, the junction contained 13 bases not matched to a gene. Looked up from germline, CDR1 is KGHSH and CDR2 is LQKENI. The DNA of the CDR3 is TGTGCCAGCTCGCCTCGGCAGCCGGGACTAAAAGAGACCCAGTACTTC. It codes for CASSPRQPGLKETQYF.

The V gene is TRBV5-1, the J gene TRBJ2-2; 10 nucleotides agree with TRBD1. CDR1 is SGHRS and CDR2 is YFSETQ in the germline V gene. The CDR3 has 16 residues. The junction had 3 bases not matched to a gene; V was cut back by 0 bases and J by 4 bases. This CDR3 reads CASSLGQGATTGELFF. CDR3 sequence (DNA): TGCGCCAGCAGCTTGGGACAGGGGGCGACCACCGGGGAGCTGTTTTTT.

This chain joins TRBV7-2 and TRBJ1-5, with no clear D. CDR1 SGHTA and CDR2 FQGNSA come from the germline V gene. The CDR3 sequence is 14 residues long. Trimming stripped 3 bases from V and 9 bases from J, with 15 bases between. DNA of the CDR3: TGTGCCAGCAGCTTTGTCCCCGGGAAACGGCCCCAGCATTTT. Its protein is CASSFVPGKRPQHF.